This is a list of T cell receptor beta chains from one sample in a study of graft-versus-host responses after intestinal transplantation. TCRdb's table, derived via immunoSEQ multiplex PCR, lists solely in-frame clones and lacks some. The profile shows roughly 81,000 clones, about four fifths of them singletons. No antigen is known for these receptors. The sequencing here drew on unstimulated CD4+ T cells sorted from spleen or lymph node cells, taken before intestinal transplant. These receptors came from a human donor who received an intestinal transplant. Each CDR3 is given with its conserved first and last residue. A D gene is named only where the DNA matches it firmly. Clone size is shown for a subset of rows, as once, few, many or a class of expanded clone.

clone_size	v_call	j_call	d_call	cdr3_aa	cdr3_nt
.	TRBV6-6	TRBJ2-7	.	CASSYSDIYEQYF	TGTGCCAGCAGTTACTCGGACATCTACGAGCAGTACTTC
.	TRBV18	TRBJ1-1	TRBD1	CASSLTQGASTEAFF	TGTGCCAGCTCACTAACACAGGGGGCGAGCACTGAAGCTTTCTTT
.	TRBV7-2	TRBJ1-2	.	CASSPLTGTYYGYTF	TGTGCCAGCAGCCCGCTGACAGGTACCTACTATGGCTACACCTTC
.	TRBV28	TRBJ1-2	TRBD1	CASSLQDYRGGGYTF	TGTGCCAGCAGTTTGCAAGATTACAGGGGAGGAGGCTACACCTTC
.	TRBV11-1	TRBJ2-1	.	CASSRASYNEQFF	TGTGCCAGCAGCCGCGCCTCCTACAATGAGCAGTTCTTC
few	TRBV11-3	TRBJ2-1	TRBD2	CASSSGLAGGNEQFF	TGTGCCAGCAGCTCCGGACTAGCGGGAGGAAATGAGCAGTTCTTC
few	TRBV5-8	TRBJ1-1	.	CASSFFSENTEAFF	TGTGCCAGCAGCTTTTTCAGCGAGAACACTGAAGCTTTCTTT
.	TRBV7-2	TRBJ2-7	TRBD1	CASSLGGTGTYEQYF	TGTGCCAGCAGCTTAGGTGGGACAGGCACCTACGAGCAGTACTTC
.	TRBV29-1	TRBJ1-2	TRBD1	CSVGTGLYGYTF	TGCAGCGTTGGGACAGGGCTATACGGCTACACCTTC
few	TRBV6-1	TRBJ1-2	.	CASSEAMGLWGYTF	TGTGCCAGCAGTGAAGCAATGGGGCTGTGGGGCTACACCTTC
.	TRBV18	TRBJ2-5	.	CASSLRSFQETQYF	TGTGCCAGCTCACTCCGTTCCTTTCAAGAGACCCAGTACTTC
.	TRBV7-8	TRBJ2-5	TRBD2	CASSRLAVQETQYF	TGTGCCAGCAGCCGGCTAGCGGTCCAAGAGACCCAGTACTTC
.	TRBV6-6	TRBJ2-5	.	CASSYGAPGGETQYF	TGTGCCAGCAGTTACGGGGCCCCAGGTGGAGAGACCCAGTACTTC
.	TRBV11-2	TRBJ1-6	.	CASSFAAGNNSPLHF	TGTGCCAGCAGCTTCGCCGCAGGGAATAATTCACCCCTCCACTTT
.	TRBV28	TRBJ1-2	TRBD1	CASSSDTGARGYTF	TGTGCCAGCAGTTCCGATACAGGGGCGCGGGGCTACACCTTC
.	TRBV5-4	TRBJ2-5	TRBD1	CASSMGQGVETQYF	TGTGCCAGCAGCATGGGACAGGGGGTGGAGACCCAGTACTTC
.	TRBV7-9	TRBJ2-7	TRBD2	CASSHGGVLYEQYF	TGTGCCAGCAGCCACGGGGGGGTACTCTACGAGCAGTACTTC
.	TRBV10-3	TRBJ2-7	.	CAGGAGGSEQYF	TGTGCCGGGGGGGCAGGCGGGTCCGAGCAGTACTTC
.	TRBV18	TRBJ1-4	TRBD1	CASSPDRFNEKLFF	TGTGCCAGCTCACCGGACAGGTTTAATGAAAAACTGTTTTTT
.	TRBV5-1	TRBJ2-2	.	CASSSDSSTGELFF	TGCGCCAGCAGCTCGGACTCATCCACCGGGGAGCTGTTTTTT
.	TRBV6-6	TRBJ1-6	.	CASSRDRSSYNSPLHF	TGTGCCAGCAGCCGAGACCGGAGCTCCTATAATTCACCCCTCCACTTT
.	TRBV5-1	TRBJ2-1	TRBD1	CASSLSGTGKDEQFF	TGCGCCAGCAGCTTGTCCGGGACAGGGAAGGATGAGCAGTTCTTC
.	TRBV18	TRBJ2-5	.	CASSLGYQETQYF	TGTGCCAGCTCACTCGGGTACCAAGAGACCCAGTACTTC
once	TRBV5-1	TRBJ2-5	.	CASSLGGAEETQYF	TGCGCCAGCAGCTTGGGTGGAGCGGAAGAGACCCAGTACTTC
.	TRBV5-4	TRBJ2-3	TRBD2	CASTPGVAGADTQYF	TGTGCCAGCACCCCGGGAGTAGCGGGAGCAGATACGCAGTATTTT
.	TRBV5-1	TRBJ1-4	TRBD1	CASRSRTGTTNEKLFF	TGCGCCAGCAGAAGCCGGACAGGGACAACTAATGAAAAACTGTTTTTT
once	TRBV7-9	TRBJ1-6	.	CASSPRGGGATPLHF	TGTGCCAGCAGCCCCCGTGGGGGGGGAGCTACACCCCTCCACTTT
.	TRBV28	TRBJ1-5	TRBD1	CASSLLGRGSPQPQHF	TGTGCCAGCAGTTTATTGGGCAGGGGGTCCCCTCAGCCCCAGCATTTT